This TCR beta chain was retrieved from a study of shared clonotypes between healthy human individuals. Only Caucasian adults living in Nashville, Tennessee served as donors. CDR1 is WNHNN, CDR2 SYGVQD, per germline (reference sequence). The CDR3 is made up of 13 amino acids. Trimming cost V 7 bases and J 11 bases; bases outside gene matches: 11. Deep-level running was used for the assay. Only in-frame clones appear in the TCRdb table, and some are missing; sequencing was by immunoSEQ multiplex PCR. This sample yields a few hundred thousand clones, of which around 97% are seen a single time; around 0.058% belongs to the top ten.

The specimen sequenced was naive CD4+ T cells sorted from blood. As to subset: CD45RA+ positively selected. The V and J genes are TRBV10-1 and TRBJ1-5; TRBD1 aligns across 7 bases. This sequence originates from a woman aged 30 to 39 in good health. As DNA, the CDR3 is TGCGCCAGCAACCGACAGGGTTTTAAGTCCCAGCATTTT. Its protein product is CASNRQGFKSQHF.